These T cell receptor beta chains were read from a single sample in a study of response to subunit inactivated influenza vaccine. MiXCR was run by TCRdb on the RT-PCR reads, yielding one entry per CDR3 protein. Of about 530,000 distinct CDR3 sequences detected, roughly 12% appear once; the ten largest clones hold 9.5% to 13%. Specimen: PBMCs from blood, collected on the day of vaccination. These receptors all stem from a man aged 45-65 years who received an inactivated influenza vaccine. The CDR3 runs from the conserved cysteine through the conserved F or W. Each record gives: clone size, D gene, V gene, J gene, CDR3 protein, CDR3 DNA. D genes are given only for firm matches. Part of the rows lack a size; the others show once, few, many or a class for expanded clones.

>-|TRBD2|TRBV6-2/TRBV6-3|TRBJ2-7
CASSYSTGLAGVPSYEQYF
TGTGCCAGCAGTTACTCGACGGGGCTAGCGGGGGTTCCCTCCTACGAGCAGTACTTC
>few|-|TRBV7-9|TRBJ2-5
CASSPGRGILEETQYF
TGTGCCAGCAGCCCCGGTAGGGGGATACTAGAAGAGACCCAGTACTTC
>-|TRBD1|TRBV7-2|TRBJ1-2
CASSKGQGVGYTF
TGTGCCAGCAGCAAGGGACAGGGGGTCGGCTACACCTTC
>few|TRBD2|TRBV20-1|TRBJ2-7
CSARPPGTSGRIVDEQYF
TGCAGTGCTAGACCTCCCGGGACTAGCGGGAGGATTGTGGACGAGCAGTACTTC
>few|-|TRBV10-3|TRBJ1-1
CAISGPGGPEAFF
TGTGCCATCAGTGGTCCGGGGGGGCCTGAAGCTTTCTTT
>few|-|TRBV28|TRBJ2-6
CASSRLLLFGANVLTF
TGTGCCAGCAGTCGACTTCTACTGTTTGGGGCCAACGTCCTGACTTTC
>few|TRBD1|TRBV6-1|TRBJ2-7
CASRRDSRSYEQYF
TGTGCCAGCAGACGGGACAGCCGATCCTACGAGCAGTACTTC
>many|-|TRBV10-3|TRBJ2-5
CAISESKRAPEETQYF
TGTGCCATCAGTGAGTCTAAAAGGGCTCCGGAAGAGACCCAGTACTTC
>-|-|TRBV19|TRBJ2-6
CASAQGYFSSGANVLTF
TGTGCCAGTGCCCAGGGGTATTTCAGCTCTGGGGCCAACGTCCTGACTTTC
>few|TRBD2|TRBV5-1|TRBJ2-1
CASSLGASGGAGEQFF
TGCGCCAGCAGCTTGGGCGCTAGCGGGGGGGCTGGTGAGCAGTTCTTC
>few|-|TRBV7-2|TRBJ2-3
CASSLGVVARSVTQYF
TGTGCCAGCAGCTTGGGGGTTGTGGCCCGCTCCGTTACGCAGTATTTT
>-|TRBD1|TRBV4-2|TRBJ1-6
CASSRQGPTGRSPLHF
TGTGCCAGCAGCCGACAGGGGCCAACCGGTCGGTCACCCCTCCACTTT
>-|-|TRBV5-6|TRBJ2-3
CASSLQVYRGADTQYF
TGTGCCAGCAGCTTACAAGTGTATAGGGGCGCAGATACGCAGTATTTT
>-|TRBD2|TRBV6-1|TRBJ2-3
CASSPSGGRTDTQYF
TGTGCCAGCAGCCCTAGCGGGGGGCGCACAGATACGCAGTATTTT
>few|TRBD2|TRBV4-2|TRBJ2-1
CASSQDTGLASYNEQFF
TGTGCCAGCAGCCAAGATACGGGACTAGCATCCTACAATGAGCAGTTCTTC
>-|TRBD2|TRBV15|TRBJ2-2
CATSREGGRTGELFF
TGTGCCACCAGCAGAGAAGGCGGGAGGACCGGGGAGCTGTTTTTT
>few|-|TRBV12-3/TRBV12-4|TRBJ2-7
CASTLAEIPLRGQYF
TGTGCCAGCACCCTTGCAGAGATCCCACTACGAGGGCAGTACTTC
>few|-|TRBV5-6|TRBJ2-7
CASSLWLHEQYF
TGTGCCAGCAGCTTGTGGCTCCACGAGCAGTACTTC
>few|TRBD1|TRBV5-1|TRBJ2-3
CASSLVGTATDTQYF
TGCGCCAGCAGCTTGGTAGGGACAGCCACAGATACGCAGTATTTT
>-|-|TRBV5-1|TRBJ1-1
CASSPGTALGAFF
TGCGCCAGCAGCCCTGGGACGGCTTTGGGGGCTTTCTTT
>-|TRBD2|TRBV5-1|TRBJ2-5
CASSLYRGGSETQYF
TGCGCCAGCAGCTTGTATCGGGGGGGCTCTGAGACCCAGTACTTC